The sample holds a few counts of the clone carrying this T cell receptor beta chain. The antigen is unknown. The sample originates from a study of a mutant IDH1 vaccine in newly diagnosed glioma. About the research overall: The vaccination schedule gave patients eight doses in weeks 1, 3, 5, 7, 11, 15, 19 and 23. Vaccination was launched 4-6 weeks after radiotherapy alone, or with temozolomide cycles. Patients had received radiotherapy, temozolomide, or both previously, most receiving both.

The V gene's germline CDR1 is SNHLY and CDR2 FYNNEI. With 4 bases removed from V and 6 bases from J, the gap between germline ends came to 9 bases. This CDR3 is built from 12 residues. Clones were sequenced by immunoSEQ multiplex PCR, and TCRdb holds only the in-frame ones, with some missing. In the table there are around 58,000 clones, approximately 81% of which are singletons. Sample time point: week 5, during vaccination. Every vaccine dose comprised 300 ug of mutant IDH1 20-mer peptide plus topical imiquimod. New WHO grade 3 or 4 astrocytomas that were IDH1-mutant and ATRX-lost had been found in donors.

The V call is TRBV2, the J call TRBJ1-2; D is undetermined. The material sequenced was PBMCs, taken from a glioma patient whose treatment included an IDH1 peptide vaccine. This TCR was sampled from a man aged 25 to 40 with glioma. The DNA of the CDR3 is TGTGCCAGCAGTGTGACTGGCCATGGCTACACCTTC. It translates to CASSVTGHGYTF.